One and the same sample provided the 22 T cell receptor beta chains below, sequenced in a study of blood T cell repertoires in COVID-19. The table came from immunoSEQ multiplex PCR; TCRdb's copy has only in-frame clones and leaves some out. The top ten clones hold over 2.5% of a sample with 110,000 to 150,000 clones, 70% to 85% of them seen once. The sample taken for sequencing was peripheral blood. These receptors were collected from a woman over 75 with acute or convalescent COVID-19.

V is TRBV11-2 and J is TRBJ1-2; D remains ambiguous. CDR3 size: 15 residues. CDR1 SGHAT and CDR2 FQNNGV come from the germline V gene. Trimming took 4 bases from V and 4 from J, leaving 16 bases between them. CDR3 nucleotide sequence: TGTGCCAGCAGCTCATACTCGGGGTTCGGCTATGGCTACACCTTC. Its protein is CASSSYSGFGYGYTF.

The chain links TRBV7-9 to TRBJ2-3, with D unclear. The germline V and J ends were trimmed by 2 bases and 4 bases, with 7 bases remaining between them. Germline loops: CDR1 SEHNR, CDR2 FQNEAQ (reference sequence). The CDR3 spans 13 residues. DNA for the CDR3: TGTGCCAGCAGCTTAAGACGGGCAGATACGCAGTATTTT. Its protein is CASSLRRADTQYF. Full variable domain (rest looked up from reference TRBV7-9 and TRBJ2-3): DTGVSQNPRHKITKRGQNVTFRCDPISEHNRLYWYRQTLGQGPEFLTYFQNEAQLEKSRLLSDRFSAERPKGSFSTLEIQRTEQGDSAMYLCASSLRRADTQYFGPGTRLTVL.

The table lists this clone with a few counts. The chain recombines TRBV12-3 or TRBV12-4 with TRBJ2-1; TRBD1 is a possible D gene (5 bases). There are 13 residues in the CDR3. The V end lost 5 bases, the J end lost 6 bases, and 11 bases lay between the germline ends. CDR3 in DNA: TGTGCCAGCAGTGAATCAGGGTTCAATGAGCAGTTCTTC. Protein product: CASSESGFNEQFF.

V gene TRBV6-5 combines with J gene TRBJ2-5; TRBD2 might be the D (6 bases). V was clipped by 7 bases and J by 3 bases, with 15 bases between them. This CDR3 comprises 14 residues. The germline gives CDR1 MNHEY, CDR2 SVGAGI. In nucleotides, the CDR3 is TGTGCCAGCACTCTCGGGGGATTTGAAGAGACCCAGTACTTC. Amino acid sequence: CASTLGGFEETQYF.

The rearrangement links TRBV14 to TRBJ1-4; TRBD1 matches 7 bases. V gave up 4 bases and J gave up 8 bases; unmatched junction bases: 13. CDR1 and CDR2 from the germline V gene are SGHDN and FVKESK. The CDR3 totals 16 residues. CDR3 coding DNA: TGTGCCAGCAGCCCGAACAGGGGAAGGGTACGGGAAAAACTGTTTTTT. Translated: CASSPNRGRVREKLFF. Full variable domain (rest looked up from reference TRBV14 and TRBJ1-4): EAGVTQFPSHSVIEKGQTVTLRCDPISGHDNLYWYRRVMGKEIKFLLHFVKESKQDESGMPNNRFLAERTGGTYSTLKVQPAELEDSGVYFCASSPNRGRVREKLFFGSGTQLSVL.

The J gene is TRBJ2-7, the V gene TRBV4-2, with 10 bases fitting TRBD2. Trimming cost V 0 bases and J 7 bases; bases outside gene matches: 12. Germline loops: CDR1 LGHNA, CDR2 YNFKEQ. CDR3 length: 17 amino acids. The CDR3 nucleotides are TGTGCCAGCAGCCAAGATATGGTAGCGGGGGGCCTTCGAGAGCAGTACTTC. Translated: CASSQDMVAGGLREQYF.

This chain connects TRBV13 to TRBJ1-2; no definite D call. Germline values: CDR1 PRHDT, CDR2 FYEKMQ (reference sequence). The CDR3 covers 13 residues. Trimming cost V 0 bases and J 8 bases, with 10 bases left between them. The CDR3 sequence is CASSLGQDLGYTF. CDR3 nucleotide sequence: TGTGCCAGCAGCTTAGGCCAGGATTTGGGCTACACCTTC.

The table lists this clone with a count of one. The gene calls are TRBV12-3 or TRBV12-4 and TRBJ1-1; no clear D gene. The V end was cut by 11 bases, the J end by 3 bases, with 16 bases between. The CDR3 covers 13 residues. Here the CDR3 reads CAGTREVDTEAFF. CDR3 coding DNA: TGTGCCGGAACTAGGGAGGTCGACACTGAAGCTTTCTTT.

This clone has only one observation. The V and J genes are TRBV7-3 and TRBJ2-2, with D perhaps matching TRBD2 (6 bases). Germline values: CDR1 SGHTA, CDR2 FQGTGA. The CDR3 covers 14 residues. Trimming left V 4 bases short and J 5 bases short, with 11 bases between. The CDR3 reads CASSSRLGTGELFF. Written as DNA, the CDR3 is TGTGCCAGCAGCTCCCGACTAGGAACCGGGGAGCTGTTTTTT.

The V and J genes are TRBV7-2 and TRBJ1-4; D not resolved. Germline-derived CDR1 and CDR2 are SGHTA and FQGNSA. CDR3 length: 16 amino acids. The V gene lost 2 bases and the J gene lost 0 bases, with 10 bases spanning the gap. CDR3 loop: CASSLLPPATNEKLFF. The CDR3 DNA sequence: TGTGCCAGCAGCTTACTTCCTCCCGCAACTAATGAAAAACTGTTTTTT. Supplemented by reference TRBV7-2 and TRBJ1-4, the full variable domain reads GAGVSQSPSNKVTEKGKDVELRCDPISGHTALYWYRQSLGQGLEFLIYFQGNSAPDKSGLPSDRFSAERTGGSVSTLTIQRTQQEDSAVYLCASSLLPPATNEKLFFGSGTQLSVL.

The table lists this clone with a count of one. The V gene is TRBV3-1 (or the pseudogene TRBV3-2), the J gene TRBJ2-2; 8 bases are shared with TRBD1. Unmatched junction bases numbered 8, after V lost 6 bases and J lost 5 bases. This CDR3 is built from 15 residues. The V gene's germline CDR1 is LGHDT and CDR2 YNNKEL (reference sequence). The CDR3 sequence: CASSPRGQGTGELFF. CDR3 DNA sequence: TGTGCCAGCAGTCCCCGTGGACAGGGTACCGGGGAGCTGTTTTTT.

CDR3 protein: CASTDRTGLGDGYTF. In DNA, the CDR3 is TGCGCCAGCACCGACCGGACAGGCCTGGGGGATGGCTACACCTTC. The V gene is TRBV5-1, the J gene TRBJ1-2, with TRBD1 matching over 7 bases. Trimming took 6 bases from V and 6 from J; bases not matched to a gene: 14. CDR1 SGHRS and CDR2 YFSETQ come from the germline V gene. The CDR3 has 15 amino acids.

The chain uses TRBV5-4 and TRBJ2-2; D is undetermined. CDR3 length: 16 amino acids. V lost 1 base and J lost 5, with 15 bases in between. The germline CDR1 and CDR2 sequences are SGHNT and YYREEE (reference sequence). CDR3 protein: CASSLSARRSTGELFF. CDR3 DNA: TGTGCCAGCAGCTTGTCGGCTAGGCGCTCAACCGGGGAGCTGTTTTTT.

The chain employs TRBV4-3 and TRBJ2-1; D may be TRBD2 (5 bases). CDR1 LGHNA and CDR2 YSLEER come from the germline V gene. V lost 0 bases to trimming and J lost 4 bases, with 16 bases between them. CDR3 length: 17 residues. CDR3 residues: CASSQDRELGDYNEQFF. CDR3 nucleotide sequence: TGCGCCAGCAGCCAAGATAGGGAGCTAGGTGATTACAATGAGCAGTTCTTC.

The J gene is TRBJ2-7, the V gene TRBV10-3, with a possible D match to TRBD1 (6 bases). The CDR3 is 13 residues long. The germline V gene has CDR1 ENHRY and CDR2 SYGVKD. Trimming stripped 0 bases from V and 7 bases from J, with 10 bases between. CDR3 sequence: CAISESTGWEQYF. CDR3 sequence (DNA): TGTGCCATCAGTGAGTCGACAGGTTGGGAGCAGTACTTC.

The chain carries TRBV9 and TRBJ2-3, with 8 nucleotides matching TRBD2. The junction had 13 bases not matched to a gene; V was cut back by 2 bases and J by 2 bases. The CDR3 is 18 amino acids. Germline V gene sequence: CDR1 SGDLS, CDR2 YYNGEE. CDR3 DNA sequence: TGTGCCAGCAGCGTCGGCACTAGCGGAGCCCTTTACACAGATACGCAGTATTTT. This gives the protein CASSVGTSGALYTDTQYF.

The table lists this clone with a few counts. The chain combines TRBV6-5 with TRBJ1-4, with 10 nucleotides matching TRBD1. The CDR3 is 15 amino acids. J gave up 6 bases and V 7 bases, and 8 bases lay outside the gene matches. Germline lookup yields CDR1 MNHEY and CDR2 SVGAGI. The CDR3 sequence is CASKGQGVSHEKLFF. As DNA, the CDR3 is TGTGCCAGCAAAGGACAGGGGGTTTCTCATGAAAAACTGTTTTTT.

The genes are TRBV2 and TRBJ2-5; D is uncertain. The CDR3 is made up of 12 amino acids. CDR1 is SNHLY and CDR2 is FYNNEI in the germline V gene. The V end was cut by 3 bases, the J end by 3 bases, with 5 bases between. The CDR3 sequence is CASSDLEETQYF. The CDR3 region has the DNA TGTGCCAGCAGTGATCTCGAAGAGACCCAGTACTTC.

This chain joins TRBV5-4 and TRBJ1-2, with D possibly matching TRBD1 (5 bases). V was shortened by 0 bases and J by 8 bases, with 11 bases between the two germline ends. Germline V gene lookup returns CDR1 SGHNT and CDR2 YYREEE (reference sequence). This CDR3 contains 13 residues. The CDR3 bases are TGTGCCAGCAGCTTGGTTTTGGGGCGAGGCTACACCTTC. This translates into CASSLVLGRGYTF.

This sequence joins TRBV7-9 and TRBJ1-2, with a tentative D call TRBD1 (5 bases). The CDR3 is made up of 15 amino acids. Trimming pared 1 base from V and 3 bases from J, leaving 12 bases between. Germline assignment: CDR1 SEHNR and CDR2 FQNEAQ (reference sequence). The CDR3 DNA sequence: TGTGCCAGCAGCTTAGGCCTCGCGGGGGACTATGGCTACACCTTC. It specifies CASSLGLAGDYGYTF.

The chain couples TRBV13 to TRBJ1-1, with a tentative D call TRBD1 (6 bases). Germline V gene lookup returns CDR1 PRHDT and CDR2 FYEKMQ (reference sequence). Trimming took 3 bases from V and 3 from J, leaving 14 bases between them. The CDR3 runs to 15 residues. The CDR3 DNA reads TGTGCCAGCAGCTTCTACAGGGTTTCGGACACTGAAGCTTTCTTT. Translated: CASSFYRVSDTEAFF.

This sequence joins TRBV2 and TRBJ2-7; TRBD1 aligns across 9 bases. The germline V gene has CDR1 SNHLY and CDR2 FYNNEI. The V segment lost 4 bases and the J segment 2 bases; nucleotides outside the gene matches: 3. This CDR3 comprises 14 residues. CDR3 in amino acids: CASSGQGGAYEQYF. CDR3 bases: TGTGCCAGCAGTGGACAGGGGGGGGCCTACGAGCAGTACTTC.